One T cell receptor beta chain is described in this entry. Its antigen is currently unknown. The sample is drawn from a study of T-cell reconstitution after alpha-beta-depleted transplantation in children. Study observations and caveats: Diversity of TCRbeta at day 60 was high in some patients, arising from surviving recipient T cells and thymic progenitors. Reportedly, roughly two months post-transplant, alpha-beta T cells arose from several hundred expanded graft clones. One year post-transplant, T-cell counts and diversity were largely derived from T cells produced anew.

The CDR3 totals 16 residues. Germline assignment: CDR1 MNHEY and CDR2 SVGEGT. V lost 1 base, J lost 1 base, and 13 bases lay in between. Unique molecular identifiers were built into the TCRbeta library. TCRdb reprocessed the PCR reads with MiXCR, giving one entry per CDR3 protein. The table includes tens of thousands of distinct CDR3 sequences, 13% to 15% detected once. The chain combines TRBV6-2 or TRBV6-3 with TRBJ1-1; D unresolved. The sample was PBMCs, mostly from graft donor cells, taken 180 days after TCRalphabeta/CD19-depleted stem cell transplant. The receptor comes from a male patient between 2 and 9 years old who had a stem cell transplant for acute lymphoblastic leukemia, so the T cells may come from the graft donor. The CDR3 is CASSYYRDIRNTEAFF. The CDR3 DNA reads TGTGCCAGCAGTTACTACCGCGATATCCGGAACACTGAAGCTTTCTTT.